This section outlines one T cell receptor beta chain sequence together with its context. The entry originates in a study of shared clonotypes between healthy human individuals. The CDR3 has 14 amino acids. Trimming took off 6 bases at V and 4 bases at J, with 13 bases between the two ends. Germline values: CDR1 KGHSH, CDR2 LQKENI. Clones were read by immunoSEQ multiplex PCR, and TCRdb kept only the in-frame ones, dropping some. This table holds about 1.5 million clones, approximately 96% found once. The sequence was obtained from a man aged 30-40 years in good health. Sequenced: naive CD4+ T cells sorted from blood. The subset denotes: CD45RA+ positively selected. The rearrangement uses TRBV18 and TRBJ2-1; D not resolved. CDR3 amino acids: CASSRPALYNEQFF. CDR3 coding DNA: TGTGCCAGCTCCCGACCGGCCTTATACAATGAGCAGTTCTTC.